The next 17 T cell receptor beta chains were all read from a single sample in a study of immune characterization of retroperitoneal liposarcoma. TCRdb independently ran MiXCR on the PCR reads; one entry per CDR3 protein. The table has over 3,000 distinct CDR3 sequences, less than 45% seen once; the top ten hold 40% to 55%. The specimen was tumor tissue. Every receptor here comes from a male donor with retroperitoneal liposarcoma.

Only a few counts were recorded for this clonotype. V usage is TRBV6-5 and J usage is TRBJ2-1; 7 bases are shared with TRBD2. CDR1 is MNHEY and CDR2 is SVGAGI in the germline V gene. The CDR3 runs 14 residues. V lost 0 bases to trimming and J lost 6 bases; unmatched junction nucleotides: 2. The CDR3 here is CASSYSREPNEQFF. As DNA, the CDR3 is TGTGCCAGCAGTTACTCGCGGGAGCCCAATGAGCAGTTCTTC.

The V gene is TRBV6-1, the J gene TRBJ2-3; D is possibly TRBD1 (5 bases). The CDR3 consists of 14 residues. Trimming left V 3 bases short and J 3 bases short, with 10 bases between. Germline V gives CDR1 MNHNS, CDR2 SASEGT. CDR3 nucleotides: TGTGCCAGCAGTGACAGGGTAGTTACAGATACGCAGTATTTT. Translating it yields CASSDRVVTDTQYF.

This chain connects TRBV11-2 to TRBJ2-5; a possible D gene is TRBD1 (6 bases). Trimming cost V 2 bases and J 11 bases, with 15 bases left between them. The CDR3 runs to 13 residues. Germline assignment: CDR1 SGHAT and CDR2 FQNNGV. The CDR3 coding sequence is TGTGCCAGCAGCTTATTACAGGGCAATGAGCAGTACTTC. Residues: CASSLLQGNEQYF.

The chain is built from TRBV6-8 and TRBJ2-1; 12 positions agree with TRBD2. Trimming cost V 7 bases and J 4 bases; bases outside gene matches: 2. Germline assignment: CDR1 MNHGY and CDR2 SAAAGT. CDR3 size: 14 residues. The DNA for the CDR3 is TGTGCCAGCACCGGACTAGCGGGGTACAATGAGCAGTTCTTC. As protein: CASTGLAGYNEQFF.

This clonotype was found a few times. The V and J genes are TRBV7-8 and TRBJ2-1; D might be TRBD2 (6 bases). Trimming removed 8 bases at V and 2 bases at J, with 13 bases between. The CDR3 runs to 14 residues. Germline V CDR1 and CDR2: SGHVS, FQNEAQ. CDR3 DNA sequence: TGTGCCAGCGCGTTGACTAGGACCTACAATGAGCAGTTCTTC. This sequence encodes CASALTRTYNEQFF. Full variable domain (missing parts from reference TRBV7-8 and TRBJ2-1): GAGVSQSPRYKVAKRGQDVALRCDPISGHVSLFWYQQALGQGPEFLTYFQNEAQLDKSGLPSDRFFAERPEGSVSTLKIQRTQQEDSAVYLCASALTRTYNEQFFGPGTRLTVL.

This chain links TRBV11-2 with TRBJ2-1; the D is unclear. Trimming took 3 bases from V and 13 from J, leaving 16 bases between them. The CDR3 runs 13 residues. The germline CDR1 and CDR2 sequences are SGHAT and FQNNGV. The CDR3 sequence is CASSLLYQETQFF. CDR3 nucleotide sequence: TGTGCCAGCAGCTTGTTGTACCAAGAGACCCAGTTCTTC.

This chain links TRBV7-2 with TRBJ1-6; D remains ambiguous. CDR1 is SGHTA and CDR2 is FQGNSA in the germline V gene. Trimming took off 5 bases at V and 14 bases at J, with 10 bases between the two ends. The CDR3 is 11 amino acids. The CDR3 bases are TGTGCCAGCAGCCCCGAATCAACCCTCCACTTT. Residues: CASSPESTLHF.

Judged by abundance, this clonotype is medium-sized (0.01 to 0.1%). The CDR3 bases are TGTGCCAGCAGCTCGGGACTAGCGGGGGGGCGGACAGATACGCAGTATTTT. It codes for CASSSGLAGGRTDTQYF. V and J are TRBV7-8 and TRBJ2-3, with 16 bases fitting TRBD2. J gave up 3 bases and V 4 bases, and 4 bases lay outside the gene matches. CDR1 is SGHVS and CDR2 is FQNEAQ in the germline V gene. The CDR3 extends over 17 amino acids.

This clonotype rates as medium-sized. The chain carries TRBV6-1 and TRBJ2-1, with a tentative D call TRBD2 (7 bases). The J call is doubtful: the DNA matches TRBJ2-7 better. The CDR3 length is 15 residues. Germline lookup yields CDR1 MNHNS and CDR2 SASEGT. The CDR3: CASSEAGGAYNEQYF. CDR3 DNA sequence: TGTGCCAGCAGTGAAGCGGGGGGGGCCTACAATGAGCAGTACTTC.

This sequence joins TRBV12-3 or TRBV12-4 and TRBJ2-2; possible D gene TRBD2, 6 bases. Trimming removed 2 bases at V and 4 bases at J, with 14 bases between. The CDR3 sequence is 16 residues long. CDR3 region: CASSLWSRESTGELFF. CDR3 bases: TGTGCCAGCAGTTTATGGTCCCGGGAGAGCACCGGGGAGCTGTTTTTT.

The J gene is TRBJ2-5, the V gene TRBV27; the D is unclear. This CDR3 is built from 15 residues. Germline CDR1 reads MNHEY; CDR2 reads SMNVEV (reference sequence). V lost 2 bases to trimming and J lost 11 bases, with 21 bases between them. The CDR3 spells CASSLSPLESWKQYF. The CDR3 DNA sequence: TGTGCCAGCAGTTTAAGCCCCTTAGAATCTTGGAAGCAGTACTTC.

The chain employs TRBV7-6 and TRBJ2-5; 8 bases are a match to TRBD1. TRBJ2-1 explains the end of the DNA better; the J call may be wrong. Germline V CDR1 and CDR2: SGHVS, FNYEAQ. This CDR3 comprises 15 residues. The CDR3 here is CASSLDRGAAYEQFF. For the CDR3, the DNA is TGTGCCAGCAGCCTAGACAGGGGCGCCGCCTACGAGCAGTTCTTC.

This clonotype has only a few counts. This rearrangement joins TRBV12-3 or TRBV12-4 to TRBJ2-5, with D perhaps given as TRBD1 or TRBD2 (6 bases each). This CDR3 is built from 15 residues. V was pared by 5 bases and J by 0 bases, with 13 bases between. The CDR3 reads CASSRGTMYQETQYF. Written as DNA, the CDR3 is TGTGCCAGCAGTCGCGGGACAATGTACCAAGAGACCCAGTACTTC.

This clonotype is termed hyperexpanded (1% or more). The chain has TRBV7-2 and TRBJ2-7; D perhaps matches TRBD2 (6 bases). Looked up from germline, CDR1 is SGHTA and CDR2 is FQGNSA. V dropped 1 base and J dropped 6 bases, with 10 bases sitting between them. There are 13 residues in the CDR3. For the CDR3, the DNA is TGTGCCAGCAGCTTAGGTTTCGGGAGCGAGCAGTACTTC. Translating it yields CASSLGFGSEQYF. Filled out from reference TRBV7-2 and TRBJ2-7, the complete variable domain reads GAGVSQSPSNKVTEKGKDVELRCDPISGHTALYWYRQSLGQGLEFLIYFQGNSAPDKSGLPSDRFSAERTGGSVSTLTIQRTQQEDSAVYLCASSLGFGSEQYFGPGTRLTVT.

The chain is built from TRBV6-1 and TRBJ2-5; 9 bases match TRBD2. This CDR3 is built from 16 residues. The V gene's germline CDR1 is MNHNS and CDR2 SASEGT. With V trimmed by 7 bases and J by 3 bases, 12 bases remained unmatched. Written as DNA, the CDR3 is TGTGCCAGCACCCGGCTAGCGGGAAGTTTCGAAGAGACCCAGTACTTC. This encodes CASTRLAGSFEETQYF.

The chain employs TRBV6-1 and TRBJ2-3; D ambiguous. Trimming removed 6 bases at V and 4 bases at J, with 5 bases between. Germline CDR1 reads MNHNS; CDR2 reads SASEGT. This CDR3 region has 11 residues. Written as DNA, the CDR3 is TGTGCCAGCAGGTCCTCAGATACGCAGTATTTT. Its protein product is CASRSSDTQYF.

The V and J genes are TRBV6-1 and TRBJ2-1; 8 bases line up with TRBD1. This CDR3 is built from 14 residues. The germline V gene encodes CDR1 MNHNS and CDR2 SASEGT. With V trimmed by 4 bases and J by 5 bases, 4 bases remained unmatched. CDR3 sequence reads: CASSVQTGDNEQFF. The CDR3 nucleotides are TGTGCCAGCAGTGTTCAGACAGGGGACAATGAGCAGTTCTTC.